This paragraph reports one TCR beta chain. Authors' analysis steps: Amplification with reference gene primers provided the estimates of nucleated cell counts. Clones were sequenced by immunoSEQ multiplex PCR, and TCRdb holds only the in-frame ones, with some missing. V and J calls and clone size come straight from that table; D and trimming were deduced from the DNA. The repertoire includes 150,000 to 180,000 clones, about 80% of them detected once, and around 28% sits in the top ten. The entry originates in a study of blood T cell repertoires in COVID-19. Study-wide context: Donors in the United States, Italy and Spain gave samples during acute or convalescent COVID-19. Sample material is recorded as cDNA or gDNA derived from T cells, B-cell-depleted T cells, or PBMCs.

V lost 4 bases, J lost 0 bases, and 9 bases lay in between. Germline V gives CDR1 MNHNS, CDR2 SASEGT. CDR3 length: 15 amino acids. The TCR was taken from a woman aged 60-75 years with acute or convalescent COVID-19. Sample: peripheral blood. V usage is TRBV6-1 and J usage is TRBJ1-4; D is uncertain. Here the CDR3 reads CASSGGVATNEKLFF. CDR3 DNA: TGTGCCAGCAGTGGGGGAGTTGCAACTAATGAAAAACTGTTTTTT.